One and the same sample provided the 8 T cell receptor beta chains below, sequenced in a study of T cell repertoires in cytomegalovirus infection. Their target antigens are unknown. One entry per CDR3 protein results from TCRdb running MiXCR on the reads. This table holds roughly 700,000 distinct CDR3 sequences, roughly 33% found once. The sample in question was cultured PBMCs, obtained from culture after CMV antigen stimulation. These TCRs come from a human donor in good health (CMV status not recorded). Some clones in this sample may be carry-over from other donors' samples.

The sample holds a few counts of this clonotype. The rearrangement uses TRBV6-1 and TRBJ2-5, with D hard to call. Trimming removed 7 bases from V and 0 bases from J, with 6 bases in between. The germline gives CDR1 MNHNS, CDR2 SASEGT. This CDR3 contains 12 residues. DNA of the CDR3: TGTGCCAGCACTCGGTACCAAGAGACCCAGTACTTC. It is translated as CASTRYQETQYF.

In this sample, this clonotype turned up a few times. The chain carries TRBV28 and TRBJ2-7; tentatively, D is TRBD1 or TRBD2 (6 bases each). V shed 6 bases and J shed 3 bases, with 21 bases lying between them. The CDR3 covers 16 residues. Looked up from germline, CDR1 is MDHEN and CDR2 is SYDVKM. The CDR3 DNA reads as TGTGCCAGCAGCTCGATACCCTCAGGGGAGGTCTACGAGCAGTACTTC. Translated: CASSSIPSGEVYEQYF.

This clonotype turned up a few times. CDR3 bases: TGTGCCAGCAGTTTATCGAAGGAAGAACTCTATGGCTACACCTTC. Translated: CASSLSKEELYGYTF. The V call is TRBV27, the J call TRBJ1-2; no clear D. The V end was cut by 0 bases, the J end by 4 bases, with 12 bases between. Germline V gene data show CDR1 as MNHEY and CDR2 as SMNVEV (reference sequence). This CDR3 spans 15 amino acids.

The rearrangement uses TRBV6-1 and TRBJ2-3; 15 positions agree with TRBD2. Looked up from germline, CDR1 is MNHNS and CDR2 is SASEGT. Trimming removed 7 bases from V and 14 bases from J; junction bases left unmatched: 10. The CDR3 length is 14 residues. The CDR3 nucleotides read TGTGCCAGCAAAGGGACTAGCGGGGGGCCCCCGCGGTATTTT. Its protein is CASKGTSGGPPRYF.

V and J are TRBV15 and TRBJ1-2; D perhaps matches TRBD1 (6 bases). Trimming took off 0 bases at V and 4 bases at J, with 9 bases between the two ends. CDR1 LNHNV and CDR2 YYDKDF come from the germline V gene (reference sequence). The CDR3 is 14 amino acids. The CDR3: CATSRDVGAYGYTF. The CDR3 nucleotides are TGTGCCACCAGCAGAGATGTGGGGGCCTATGGCTACACCTTC.

V and J are TRBV2 and TRBJ2-3, with a possible D match to TRBD1 (7 bases). This CDR3 has 14 amino acids. V was shortened by 6 bases and J by 1 base, with 11 bases between the two germline ends. Germline CDR1 reads SNHLY; CDR2 reads FYNNEI. The CDR3 loop is CASRARGGTDTQYF. In DNA form, the CDR3 reads TGTGCCAGCAGGGCCAGGGGGGGCACAGATACGCAGTATTTT.

The chain has TRBV27 and TRBJ2-4; D gene unclear. V lost 0 bases, J lost 1 base, and 4 bases lay in between. CDR1 is MNHEY and CDR2 is SMNVEV in the germline V gene (reference sequence). CDR3 length: 14 amino acids. The CDR3 spells CASSLSLAKNIQYF. In DNA, the CDR3 is TGTGCCAGCAGTTTATCGCTGGCCAAAAACATTCAGTACTTC.

The V and J genes are TRBV24-1 and TRBJ1-2; D unclear. The germline V gene encodes CDR1 KGHDR and CDR2 SFDVKD. This CDR3 comprises 12 residues. V was trimmed by 1 base and J by 2 bases, leaving 1 base between them. The CDR3 DNA sequence: TGTGCCACCAGTGATTTCAACTATGGCTACACCTTC. Amino acid sequence: CATSDFNYGYTF.